This section outlines one T cell receptor (beta chain) sequence together with its context. As yet, its antigen is unknown. Trimming cost V 3 bases and J 3 bases; bases outside gene matches: 2. The CDR3 runs to 14 residues. Germline V gene data show CDR1 as KGHDR and CDR2 as SFDVKD. The data are from a study of blood T cells in healthy people across ages. Study-wide findings and caveats: The diversity estimates, figures obtained from one million T cells, were considered underestimates.

The authors ran a second PCR of about 7 to 11 cycles using a sample-barcoded 5' primer and a J-beta primer mix. Every molecule of cDNA carried a tag from a template-switch adaptor with 12 random nucleotides. TCRdb re-analysed the 5' RACE reads in MiXCR, keeping a single row per CDR3 protein. The data show around 1.5 million distinct CDR3 sequences, with 30% to 40% seen just once and roughly 12% held by the top ten. This chain links TRBV24-1 with TRBJ2-3; 7 nucleotides line up with TRBD1. The TCR was taken from a woman between 25 and 40 years old in good health. The sample was blood. CDR3 sequence: CATSDGGQTDTQYF. DNA of the CDR3: TGTGCCACCAGTGATGGGGGACAGACAGATACGCAGTATTTT.